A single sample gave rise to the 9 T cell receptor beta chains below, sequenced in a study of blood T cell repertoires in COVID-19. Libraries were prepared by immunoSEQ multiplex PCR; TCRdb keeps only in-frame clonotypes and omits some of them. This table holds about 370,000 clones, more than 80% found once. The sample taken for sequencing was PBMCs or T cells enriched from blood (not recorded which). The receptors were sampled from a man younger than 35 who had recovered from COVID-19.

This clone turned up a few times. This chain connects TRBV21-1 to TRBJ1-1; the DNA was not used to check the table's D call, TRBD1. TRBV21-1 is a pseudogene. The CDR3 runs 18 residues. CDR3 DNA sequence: TGTGCCAGCTGGCGCGCGACAGCTAAGTATATTCGGGTCACTGAAGCTTTCTTT. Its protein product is CASWRATAKYIRVTEAFF.

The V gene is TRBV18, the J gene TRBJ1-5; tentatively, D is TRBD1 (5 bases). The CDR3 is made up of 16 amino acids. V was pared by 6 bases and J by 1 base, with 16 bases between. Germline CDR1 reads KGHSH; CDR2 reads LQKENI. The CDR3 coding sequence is TGTGCCAGCTCTCCTAACAGACAGACCAGCAATCAGCCCCAGCATTTT. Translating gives CASSPNRQTSNQPQHF.

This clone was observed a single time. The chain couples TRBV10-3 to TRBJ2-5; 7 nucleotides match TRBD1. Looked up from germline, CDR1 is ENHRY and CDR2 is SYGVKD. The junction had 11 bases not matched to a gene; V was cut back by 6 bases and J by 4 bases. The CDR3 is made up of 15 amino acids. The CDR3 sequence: CAIRTGPEWGETQYF. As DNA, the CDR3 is TGTGCCATCAGGACAGGGCCCGAATGGGGAGAGACCCAGTACTTC.

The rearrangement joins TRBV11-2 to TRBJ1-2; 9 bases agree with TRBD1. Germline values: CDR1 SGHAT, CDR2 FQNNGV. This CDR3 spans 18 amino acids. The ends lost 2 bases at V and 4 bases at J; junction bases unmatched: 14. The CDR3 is CASSLRSRGQGPSYGYTF. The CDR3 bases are TGTGCCAGCAGCTTAAGGTCGCGTGGACAGGGGCCTTCCTATGGCTACACCTTC.

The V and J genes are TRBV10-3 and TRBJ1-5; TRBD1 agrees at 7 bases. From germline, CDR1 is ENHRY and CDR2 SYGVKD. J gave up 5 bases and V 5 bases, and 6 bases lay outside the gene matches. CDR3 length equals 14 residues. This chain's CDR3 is CAISPGQRDQPQHF. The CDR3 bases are TGTGCCATCAGTCCGGGACAGAGAGATCAGCCCCAGCATTTT.

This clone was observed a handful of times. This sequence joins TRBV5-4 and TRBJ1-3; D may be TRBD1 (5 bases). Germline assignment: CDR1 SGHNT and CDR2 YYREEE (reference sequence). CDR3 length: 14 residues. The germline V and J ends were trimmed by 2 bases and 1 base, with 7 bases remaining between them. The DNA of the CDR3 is TGTGCCAGCAGCTTTACAGGTTCTGGAAACACCATATATTTT. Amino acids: CASSFTGSGNTIYF.

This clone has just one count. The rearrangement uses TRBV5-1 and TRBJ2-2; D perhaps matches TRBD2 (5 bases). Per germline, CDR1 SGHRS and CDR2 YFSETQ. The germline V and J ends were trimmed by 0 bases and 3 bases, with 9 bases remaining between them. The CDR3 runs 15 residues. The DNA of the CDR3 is TGCGCCAGCAGCTTGGATCTAGCTGACACCGGGGAGCTGTTTTTT. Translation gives CASSLDLADTGELFF.

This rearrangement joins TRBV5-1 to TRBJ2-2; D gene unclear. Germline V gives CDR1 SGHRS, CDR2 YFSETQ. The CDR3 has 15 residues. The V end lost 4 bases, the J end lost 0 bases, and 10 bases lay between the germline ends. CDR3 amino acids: CASSPQKTNTGELFF. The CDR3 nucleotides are TGCGCCAGCAGCCCACAGAAAACGAACACCGGGGAGCTGTTTTTT.

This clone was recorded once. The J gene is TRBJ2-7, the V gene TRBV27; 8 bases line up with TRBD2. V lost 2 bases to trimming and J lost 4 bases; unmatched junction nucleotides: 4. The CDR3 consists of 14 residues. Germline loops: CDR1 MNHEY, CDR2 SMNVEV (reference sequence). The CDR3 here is CASSLGREVYEQYF. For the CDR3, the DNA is TGTGCCAGCAGTTTAGGGCGGGAGGTGTACGAGCAGTACTTC.